This T cell receptor (beta chain) appears in the sequencing data of a study of T cell repertoires in cytomegalovirus infection. This clonotype was seen ten or more times. The antigen is unknown. Study-level results: There were carriers of CMV plus the relevant HLA, and cumulative public TCR beta family frequency identified them. Ex vivo, HLA-C-restricted CMV-specific TCR beta clonotypes prevailed over the rest of the response.

The V end was cut by 5 bases, the J end by 2 bases, with 10 bases between. The CDR3 length is 14 residues. TCRdb recomputed calls from the reads with MiXCR, one row per CDR3 protein. The sample records approximately 500,000 distinct CDR3 sequences, approximately 25% being singletons. The sample comprised PBMCs. This sequence joins TRBV12-3 or TRBV12-4 and TRBJ1-3; tentative D call: TRBD1 (6 bases). This clonotype was sampled from a human donor in good health (CMV status not recorded). Some clones in this sample may be carry-over from other donors' samples. The CDR3 DNA reads as TGTGCCAGCAGTCCCGGGACACCTGGAAACACCATATATTTT. It encodes CASSPGTPGNTIYF.